This T cell receptor beta chain came from a study of T cells in Graves' hyperthyroidism and ophthalmopathy. Researchers amplified the TCR beta CDR3 regions from RNA transcripts. The HTBI primer set was used in a first-round RT-PCR of the TCR CDR3. Via MiXCR, TCRdb re-called the multiplex PCR reads, giving one row per CDR3 protein. Here the sample spans more than 300,000 distinct CDR3 sequences, roughly 17% being singletons. This clonotype was recorded at least ten times. This CDR3 contains 16 residues. Germline V CDR1 and CDR2: KGHDR, SFDVKD. V was pared by 1 base and J by 7 bases, with 6 bases of the junction left unmatched.

The receptor was derived from a woman in her twenties or thirties with Graves' hyperthyroidism that later progressed to Graves' ophthalmopathy. V usage is TRBV24-1 and J usage is TRBJ2-1; 10 bases match TRBD2. Sequencing used blood. The CDR3 loop is CATSDFTGLASNEQFF. For the CDR3, the DNA is TGTGCCACCAGTGATTTCACGGGACTAGCGTCAAATGAGCAGTTCTTC.